This TCR beta chain came from a study of chemoradiotherapy in HPV16-positive cancers. Study information: Functional T-cell assays on two HPV16-positive patients' cells defined candidate HPV-specific clones and common TCR motifs. Study findings and constraints: Non-HPV-specific T cells did not expand in tumors during treatment, whereas candidate HPV-specific clones and E7-related motifs did. Better recurrence-free survival went with HPV-responsive T-cell expansion in HPV16-positive patients. Only a couple of HPV16-positive patients supplied the functional HPV-specificity definition.

The germline gives CDR1 SGHAT, CDR2 FQNNGV. The CDR3 has 13 residues. V was pared by 1 base and J by 5 bases, with 6 bases between. With respect to this clone: Its target is unknown.

The protocol was immunoSEQ multiplex PCR, while the TCRdb copy is restricted to in-frame clones and leaves out a portion. The table includes 25,000 to 40,000 clones, around 89% detected once. Sample: blood, taken from a patient who underwent chemoradiotherapy. The chain combines TRBV11-2 with TRBJ2-1; no reliable D call. The TCR was taken from a human donor with HPV-associated anogenital cancer. CDR3 DNA: TGTGCCAGCAGCTTAGGCCAAAACAATGAGCAGTTCTTC. Amino acids: CASSLGQNNEQFF.